These 2 T cell receptor beta chains were all obtained from the same sample, sequenced in a study of lymphopenia after photon versus proton radiotherapy. Some clones are missing from TCRdb's copy, which holds only in-frame ones; the method was immunoSEQ multiplex PCR. The table records 25,000 to 35,000 clones, roughly nine tenths of them present only once. Sequencing was performed on peripheral blood, taken from a patient treated with proton-based radiotherapy. The receptors come from an older woman with pancreatic cancer. Some clones in this sample may be carry-over from other donors' samples.

The J gene is TRBJ2-2, the V gene TRBV27, with 11 bases matching TRBD2. The ends lost 4 bases at V and 5 bases at J; junction bases unmatched: 12. Per the germline V gene, CDR1 is MNHEY and CDR2 is SMNVEV (reference sequence). The CDR3 has 18 residues. The CDR3 nucleotides read TGTGCCAGCAGTTCCCCCGGACTAGCGGGTCAGGGGACCGGGGAGCTGTTTTTT. It encodes CASSSPGLAGQGTGELFF.

V and J are TRBV6-1 and TRBJ1-1; no clear D gene. CDR3 length: 13 amino acids. The V gene lost 4 bases and the J gene lost 5 bases, with 11 bases spanning the gap. Germline CDR1 reads MNHNS; CDR2 reads SASEGT. This CDR3 reads CASSGQVRTEAFF. DNA for the CDR3: TGTGCCAGCAGTGGTCAGGTACGGACTGAAGCTTTCTTT.